The rows below give T cell receptor beta chains drawn from one sample of a study of T cells in localized non-small cell lung cancer. Clones were read by immunoSEQ multiplex PCR, and TCRdb kept only the in-frame ones, dropping some. The sample includes 24,000 or so clones, around nine tenths seen only once; the top ten take 6.9%. Sequences were derived from peripheral blood, sampled before any cancer treatment. The receptors stem from a woman aged 35 to 70 with stage I lung adenocarcinoma. The CDR3 runs from the conserved cysteine through the conserved F or W. D genes are given only for firm matches. Clone size, where shown, is once, few, many, or a class for clones that have expanded.

clone_size: once; d_call: NA; j_call: TRBJ1-3; v_call: TRBV6-5; cdr3_nt: TGTGCCAGCAGTTATTACGGCCCCCAAAACACCATATATTTT; cdr3_aa: CASSYYGPQNTIYF
clone_size: NA; d_call: NA; j_call: TRBJ1-1; v_call: TRBV7-9; cdr3_nt: TGTGCCAGCAGCCCGGCCGGGACTCGGAACACTGAAGCTTTCTTT; cdr3_aa: CASSPAGTRNTEAFF
clone_size: NA; d_call: NA; j_call: TRBJ2-3; v_call: TRBV19; cdr3_nt: TGTGCCAGTAGTCGGAAGGGGACTACAGATACGCAGTATTTT; cdr3_aa: CASSRKGTTDTQYF
clone_size: NA; d_call: TRBD1; j_call: TRBJ2-7; v_call: TRBV11-1; cdr3_nt: TGTGCCAGCAGCCTGACAGGGGTACTCTACGAGCAGTACTTC; cdr3_aa: CASSLTGVLYEQYF
clone_size: NA; d_call: NA; j_call: TRBJ2-7; v_call: TRBV11-2; cdr3_nt: TGTGCCAGCAGCTTATTACCCTTCGGACTGAAAGGCTACGAGCAGTACTTC; cdr3_aa: CASSLLPFGLKGYEQYF
clone_size: NA; d_call: TRBD2; j_call: TRBJ2-5; v_call: TRBV5-1; cdr3_nt: TGCGCCAGCAGCTTGGGACTAGCGGCGTACCAAGAGACCCAGTACTTC; cdr3_aa: CASSLGLAAYQETQYF
clone_size: NA; d_call: NA; j_call: TRBJ1-1; v_call: TRBV6-5; cdr3_nt: TGTGCCAGCCAGGGAACCCTGAACACTGAAGCTTTCTTT; cdr3_aa: CASQGTLNTEAFF
clone_size: NA; d_call: TRBD2; j_call: TRBJ2-2; v_call: TRBV18; cdr3_nt: TGTGCCAGCTCACCGCCGGGACTAGCGGGAGAGCCCGGCACCGGGGAGCTGTTTTTT; cdr3_aa: CASSPPGLAGEPGTGELFF
clone_size: NA; d_call: NA; j_call: TRBJ2-5; v_call: TRBV18; cdr3_nt: TGTGCCAGCTCACTCGACTCCATTGGGGTGACCCAGTACTTC; cdr3_aa: CASSLDSIGVTQYF
clone_size: NA; d_call: TRBD2; j_call: TRBJ2-2; v_call: TRBV30; cdr3_nt: TGTGCCTGGAGGCAAAATCGAGGACTAGCGGGAGCCGTGAACACCGGGGAGCTGTTTTTT; cdr3_aa: CAWRQNRGLAGAVNTGELFF
clone_size: NA; d_call: NA; j_call: TRBJ1-5; v_call: TRBV12-5; cdr3_nt: TGTGCTAGTGGTTTGGAGGAACCCCTCAGTTGGCCCCAGCATTTT; cdr3_aa: CASGLEEPLSWPQHF
clone_size: NA; d_call: NA; j_call: TRBJ1-1; v_call: TRBV2; cdr3_nt: TGTGCCAGCAGCCTAGAGCGCCTCATGGCTTTCTTT; cdr3_aa: CASSLERLMAFF
clone_size: NA; d_call: NA; j_call: TRBJ1-1; v_call: TRBV28; cdr3_nt: TGTGCCAGCAGTCCGGCACCTGAGGGCATGAACACTGAAGCTTTCTTT; cdr3_aa: CASSPAPEGMNTEAFF
clone_size: NA; d_call: TRBD2; j_call: TRBJ2-7; v_call: TRBV28; cdr3_nt: TGTGCCACTTCCCTCCCGGGGGGACCATCTTACGAGCAGTACTTC; cdr3_aa: CATSLPGGPSYEQYF
clone_size: NA; d_call: NA; j_call: TRBJ1-5; v_call: TRBV10-3; cdr3_nt: TGTGCCATCAGTGAGAGGAGGGGCCCGGGGGAGCCCCAGCATTTT; cdr3_aa: CAISERRGPGEPQHF
clone_size: NA; d_call: NA; j_call: TRBJ2-7; v_call: TRBV28; cdr3_nt: TGTGCCAGCAGTTTTGTCCAGTCCTCCGGTATTTCCTACGAGCAGTACTTC; cdr3_aa: CASSFVQSSGISYEQYF
clone_size: NA; d_call: NA; j_call: TRBJ2-7; v_call: TRBV21-1; cdr3_nt: TGTGCCAGCAGCAAACTAGCGGGTATTGAGCAGTACTTC; cdr3_aa: CASSKLAGIEQYF
clone_size: NA; d_call: NA; j_call: TRBJ2-7; v_call: TRBV19; cdr3_nt: TGTGCCAGTAGTATCCAAGTCGGGGTCCGCAACGAGCAGTACTTC; cdr3_aa: CASSIQVGVRNEQYF
clone_size: NA; d_call: NA; j_call: TRBJ1-2; v_call: TRBV27; cdr3_nt: TGTGCCAGCAGTCTAAGCCCGGGACTTAACTATGGCTACACCTTC; cdr3_aa: CASSLSPGLNYGYTF
clone_size: NA; d_call: NA; j_call: TRBJ2-7; v_call: TRBV5-4; cdr3_nt: TGTGCCAGCAGCTTGTCCGGACAGCCAAGAAACGAGCAGTACTTC; cdr3_aa: CASSLSGQPRNEQYF